This TCR beta chain is from a study of tumor-infiltrating lymphocytes in primary liver carcinoma. TCR beta cDNA came from 400 to 500 ng total RNA, primed with a constant-region primer. Sequencing libraries for TCR beta derived from three nested multiplex PCR rounds that used slightly modified ARM-PCR. A C-beta reverse primer and TRBV1-TRBV30 forward primers served in each of the first two PCR rounds, at roughly 10 cycles apiece. TCRdb used MiXCR to reprocess the multiplex PCR reads, holding one entry per CDR3 protein. This table has some 180,000 distinct CDR3 sequences, less than 65% appearing once. Trimming cost V 1 base and J 4 bases; bases outside gene matches: 3. The CDR3 totals 17 residues. The germline V gene encodes CDR1 SGHDN and CDR2 FVKESK. Unsorted whole blood supplied the RNA, and germline DNA was extracted too.

The sequenced material came from peripheral blood. This rearrangement joins TRBV14 to TRBJ2-3, with 15 bases matching TRBD2. This receptor was taken from a man aged 40-49 years with primary liver carcinoma and hepatitis B virus infection. CDR3 protein: CASSQVGLAGGPDTQYF. The CDR3 nucleotides are TGTGCCAGCAGCCAAGTTGGACTAGCGGGAGGGCCAGATACGCAGTATTTT. Full variable domain (remainder filled in from reference TRBV14 and TRBJ2-3): EAGVTQFPSHSVIEKGQTVTLRCDPISGHDNLYWYRRVMGKEIKFLLHFVKESKQDESGMPNNRFLAERTGGTYSTLKVQPAELEDSGVYFCASSQVGLAGGPDTQYFGPGTRLTVL.